The 5 T cell receptor beta chains in this list originate from one sample, sequenced in a study of spatial heterogeneity in lung cancer. One entry per CDR3 protein, called by TCRdb with MiXCR from the 5' RACE reads. The table lists about 120,000 distinct CDR3 sequences, 10% to 15% of them singletons. Time point here: blood at routine non-recurrence follow-up after resection. TCRs were sequenced from unsorted whole RNA of tumor, nontumor lung or PBMC. The sample was PBMCs, taken at follow-up. These receptors all come from a male donor with early-stage non-small cell lung cancer.

Ten or more counts support this clonotype. The chain uses TRBV28 and TRBJ1-1, with TRBD1 as a possible D gene (5 bases). V lost 8 bases, J lost 7 bases, and 17 bases lay in between. CDR3 length: 13 amino acids. Germline V gene sequence: CDR1 MDHEN, CDR2 SYDVKM. The CDR3 region is CASVGREPIEAFF. CDR3 DNA sequence: TGTGCCAGCGTGGGCAGGGAACCTATTGAAGCTTTCTTT.

This clonotype was seen a handful of times. The chain combines TRBV20-1 with TRBJ1-6; 8 bases match TRBD1. Losses at the gene ends were 0 bases for V and 7 bases for J; bases not matched to a gene: 8. CDR1 and CDR2 from the germline V gene are DFQATT and SNEGSKA (reference sequence). The length of the CDR3 is 16 residues. The CDR3 spells CSARELGTGENSPLHF. DNA of the CDR3: TGCAGTGCTAGAGAGTTGGGGACAGGAGAGAATTCACCCCTCCACTTT.

The chain is built from TRBV7-9 and TRBJ1-6; D is ambiguous. Germline loops: CDR1 SEHNR, CDR2 FQNEAQ (reference sequence). V lost 5 bases to trimming and J lost 7 bases, with 15 bases between them. The CDR3 is 15 amino acids. CDR3 in amino acids: CASSPIGPRNSPLHF. The CDR3 DNA follows: TGTGCCAGCAGCCCAATAGGTCCGCGGAATTCACCCCTCCACTTT.

The chain recombines TRBV5-6 with TRBJ1-2, with TRBD1 matching over 7 bases. Per the germline V gene, CDR1 is SGHDT and CDR2 is YYEEEE. V lost 6 bases, J lost 3 bases, and 5 bases stayed unmatched. This CDR3 has 13 amino acids. This chain's CDR3 is CASTTGADYGYTF. CDR3 in DNA: TGTGCCAGCACCACAGGGGCCGACTATGGCTACACCTTC. The whole variable domain, remainder taken from reference TRBV5-6 and TRBJ1-2, is DAGVTQSPTHLIKTRGQQVTLRCSPKSGHDTVSWYQQALGQGPQFIFQYYEEEERQRGNFPDRFSGHQFPNYSSELNVNALLLGDSALYLCASTTGADYGYTFGSGTRLTVV.

This clonotype was picked up a small number of times. This rearrangement joins TRBV11-2 to TRBJ2-7; 9 bases are a match to TRBD1. Germline-derived CDR1 and CDR2 are SGHAT and FQNNGV. CDR3 length: 15 amino acids. The V and J ends lost 2 bases and 5 bases, in that order; junction bases with no gene match: 7. CDR3 sequence (DNA): TGTGCCAGCAGCTTACTCGGACAGGGGATCCACGAGCAGTACTTC. Its protein is CASSLLGQGIHEQYF. Filled out from reference TRBV11-2 and TRBJ2-7, the complete variable domain reads EAGVAQSPRYKIIEKRQSVAFWCNPISGHATLYWYQQILGQGPKLLIQFQNNGVVDDSQLPKDRFSAERLKGVDSTLKIQPAKLEDSAVYLCASSLLGQGIHEQYFGPGTRLTVT.